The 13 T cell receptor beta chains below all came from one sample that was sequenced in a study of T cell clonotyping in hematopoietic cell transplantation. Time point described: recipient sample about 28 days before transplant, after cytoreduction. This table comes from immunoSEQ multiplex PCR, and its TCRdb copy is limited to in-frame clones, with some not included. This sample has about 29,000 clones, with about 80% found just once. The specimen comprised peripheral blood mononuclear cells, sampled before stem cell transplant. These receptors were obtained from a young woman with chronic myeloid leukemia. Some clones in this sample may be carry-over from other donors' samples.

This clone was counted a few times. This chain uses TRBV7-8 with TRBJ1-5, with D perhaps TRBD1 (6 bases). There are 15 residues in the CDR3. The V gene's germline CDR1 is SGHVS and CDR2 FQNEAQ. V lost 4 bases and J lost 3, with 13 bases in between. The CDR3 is CASSSAGADNQPQHF. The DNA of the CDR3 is TGTGCCAGCAGCTCAGCAGGGGCAGACAATCAGCCCCAGCATTTT.

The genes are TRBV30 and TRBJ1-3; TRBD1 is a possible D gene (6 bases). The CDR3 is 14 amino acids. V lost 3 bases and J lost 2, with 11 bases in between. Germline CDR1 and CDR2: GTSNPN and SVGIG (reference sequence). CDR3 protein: CAWRRTGTGNTIYF. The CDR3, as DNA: TGTGCCTGGAGGCGAACAGGGACTGGAAACACCATATATTTT.

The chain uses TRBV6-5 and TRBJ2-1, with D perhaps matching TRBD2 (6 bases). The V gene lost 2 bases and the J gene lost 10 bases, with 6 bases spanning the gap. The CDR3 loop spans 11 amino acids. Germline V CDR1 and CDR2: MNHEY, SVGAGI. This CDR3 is CASSYAGEQFF. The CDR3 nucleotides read TGTGCCAGCAGTTACGCGGGGGAGCAGTTCTTC.

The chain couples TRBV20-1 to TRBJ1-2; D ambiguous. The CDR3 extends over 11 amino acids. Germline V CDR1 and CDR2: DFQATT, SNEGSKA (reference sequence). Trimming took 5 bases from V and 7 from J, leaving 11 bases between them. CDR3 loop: CSAPLSGGYTF. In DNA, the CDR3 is TGCAGTGCTCCTTTAAGTGGTGGCTACACCTTC.

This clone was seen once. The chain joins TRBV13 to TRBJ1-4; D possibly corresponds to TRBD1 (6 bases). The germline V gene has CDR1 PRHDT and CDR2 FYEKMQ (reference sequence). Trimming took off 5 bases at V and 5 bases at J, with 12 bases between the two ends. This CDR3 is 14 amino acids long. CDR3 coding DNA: TGTGCCAGCAGCCAAGGGACAAGCAATGAAAAACTGTTTTTT. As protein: CASSQGTSNEKLFF.

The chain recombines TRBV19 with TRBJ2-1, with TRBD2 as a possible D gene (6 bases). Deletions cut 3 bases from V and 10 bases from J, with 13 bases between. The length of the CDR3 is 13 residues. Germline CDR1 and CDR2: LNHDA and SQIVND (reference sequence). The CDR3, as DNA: TGTGCCAGTAGTATGGCCGGGGGTGACGAGCAGTTCTTC. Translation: CASSMAGGDEQFF.

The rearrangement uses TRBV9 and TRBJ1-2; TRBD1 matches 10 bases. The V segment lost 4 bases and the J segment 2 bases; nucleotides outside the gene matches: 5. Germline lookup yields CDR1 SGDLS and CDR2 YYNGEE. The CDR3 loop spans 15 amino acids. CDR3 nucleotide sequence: TGTGCCAGCAGCCCCCGGACAGGGGGGAACTATGGCTACACCTTC. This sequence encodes CASSPRTGGNYGYTF. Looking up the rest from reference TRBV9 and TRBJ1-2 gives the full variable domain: DSGVTQTPKHLITATGQRVTLRCSPRSGDLSVYWYQQSLDQGLQFLIQYYNGEERAKGNILERFSAQQFPDLHSELNLSSLELGDSALYFCASSPRTGGNYGYTFGSGTRLTVV.

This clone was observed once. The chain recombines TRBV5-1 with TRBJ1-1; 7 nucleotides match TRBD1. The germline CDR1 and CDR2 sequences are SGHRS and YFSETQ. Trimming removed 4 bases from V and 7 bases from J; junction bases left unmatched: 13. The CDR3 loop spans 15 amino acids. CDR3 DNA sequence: TGCGCCAGCAGCAAGAAGAACAGGGGTTTGGGTGAAGCTTTCTTT. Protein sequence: CASSKKNRGLGEAFF. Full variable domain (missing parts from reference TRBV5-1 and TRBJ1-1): KAGVTQTPRYLIKTRGQQVTLSCSPISGHRSVSWYQQTPGQGLQFLFEYFSETQRNKGNFPGRFSGRQFSNSRSEMNVSTLELGDSALYLCASSKKNRGLGEAFFGQGTRLTVV.

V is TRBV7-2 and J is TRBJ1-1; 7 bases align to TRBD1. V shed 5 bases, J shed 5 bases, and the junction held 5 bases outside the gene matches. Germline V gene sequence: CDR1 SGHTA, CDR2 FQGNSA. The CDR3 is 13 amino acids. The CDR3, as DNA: TGTGCCAGCAGCGAACAGGGGTGGACTGAAGCTTTCTTT. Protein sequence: CASSEQGWTEAFF.

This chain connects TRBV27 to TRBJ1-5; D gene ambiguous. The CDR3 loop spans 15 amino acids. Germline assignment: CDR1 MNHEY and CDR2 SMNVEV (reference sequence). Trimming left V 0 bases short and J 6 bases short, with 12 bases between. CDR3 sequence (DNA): TGTGCCAGCAGTTTATCGTGGGGTCCGACTCAGCCCCAGCATTTT. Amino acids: CASSLSWGPTQPQHF.

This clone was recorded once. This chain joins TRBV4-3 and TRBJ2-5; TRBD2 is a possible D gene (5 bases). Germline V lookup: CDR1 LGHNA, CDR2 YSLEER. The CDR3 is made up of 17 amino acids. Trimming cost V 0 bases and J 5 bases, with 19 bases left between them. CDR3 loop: CASSQDPLEEEVETQYF. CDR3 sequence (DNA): TGCGCCAGCAGCCAAGACCCCCTGGAGGAAGAGGTGGAGACCCAGTACTTC.

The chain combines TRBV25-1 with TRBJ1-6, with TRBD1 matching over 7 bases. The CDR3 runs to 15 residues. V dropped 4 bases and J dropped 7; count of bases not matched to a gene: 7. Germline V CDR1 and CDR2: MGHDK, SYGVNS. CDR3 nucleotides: TGTGCCAGCAGTGCCTCAGGCAGGGGGAATTCACCCCTCCACTTT. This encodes CASSASGRGNSPLHF. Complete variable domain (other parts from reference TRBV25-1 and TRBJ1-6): EADIYQTPRYLVIGTGKKITLECSQTMGHDKMYWYQQDPGMELHLIHYSYGVNSTEKGDLSSESTVSRIRTEHFPLTLESARPSHTSQYLCASSASGRGNSPLHFGNGTRLTVT.

The CDR3 reads CASRIRDREANVLTF. The CDR3 DNA sequence: TGTGCCAGCAGGATCAGGGACAGGGAAGCCAACGTCCTGACTTTC. V gene TRBV5-8 combines with J gene TRBJ2-6; 9 bases fit TRBD1. The CDR3 contains 15 residues. V shed 5 bases, J shed 7 bases, and the junction held 7 bases outside the gene matches. Per germline, CDR1 SGHTS and CDR2 YDEGEE.